This TCR beta chain was retrieved from a study of prognosis after radiotherapy for stage I lung cancer. Background on the study: Therapy that ran concurrently with stereotactic body radiotherapy was given to no patient. Post-radiotherapy, distant metastases were observed in several patients (median roughly seven months), whereas no significant progression was observed in about 14. Study observations and caveats: Reportedly, metastasis status was linked to differences in TRBV and TRBJ usage frequencies. Medians of roughly 10,000 versus 7,000 showed unique TCR clone counts falling after stereotactic body radiation therapy.

There are 15 residues in the CDR3. From germline, CDR1 is DFQATT and CDR2 SNEGSKA (reference sequence). J lost 5 bases, V lost 3 bases, and 7 bases had no gene match. The genomic DNA TCR beta CDR3 region underwent two rounds of multiplex PCR. Specific primers for each TRBV and TRBJ gene were what first-round PCR used. TCRdb recomputed calls from the multiplex PCR reads with MiXCR, one row per CDR3 protein. The data contain some 60,000 distinct CDR3 sequences, about 26% of them seen just once; the ten biggest clones take up around 6.9%. With respect to this clonotype: What it binds is not known.

The V and J genes are TRBV20-1 and TRBJ2-5, with TRBD2 matching 12 bases. This TCR came from a donor over 45 with non-small cell lung cancer. The sequenced sample was PBMCs, obtained before or after stereotactic body radiation therapy (not recorded which). Here the CDR3 reads CSAREPSGGGETQYF. CDR3 nucleotide sequence: TGCAGTGCTAGGGAACCTAGCGGGGGGGGTGAGACCCAGTACTTC.